This TCR beta chain stems from a study of blood T cell repertoires in COVID-19. For the study at large: Acute-phase and convalescent COVID-19 samples originated in the United States, Italy and Spain.

Authors' analysis steps: Reference gene primers were amplified, and this amplification served to estimate nucleated cell counts. The table came from immunoSEQ multiplex PCR; TCRdb's copy has only in-frame clones and leaves some out. For V, J and clone size, that table is used; D and trimming come from the DNA. The repertoire has 100,000 to 150,000 clones, around 88% of them found once; the top ten carry around a tenth. V was cut by 0 bases and J by 0 bases, with 11 bases left in between. Germline values: CDR1 MGHRA, CDR2 YSYEKL. The CDR3 runs 16 residues. The chain employs TRBV4-1 and TRBJ1-1; D not certain. The sample consisted of peripheral blood. This TCR came from a man in his fifties or sixties with acute or convalescent COVID-19. The CDR3 region has the DNA TGCGCCAGCAGCCAAGACCATACAGCCCTGAACACTGAAGCTTTCTTT. Protein: CASSQDHTALNTEAFF.